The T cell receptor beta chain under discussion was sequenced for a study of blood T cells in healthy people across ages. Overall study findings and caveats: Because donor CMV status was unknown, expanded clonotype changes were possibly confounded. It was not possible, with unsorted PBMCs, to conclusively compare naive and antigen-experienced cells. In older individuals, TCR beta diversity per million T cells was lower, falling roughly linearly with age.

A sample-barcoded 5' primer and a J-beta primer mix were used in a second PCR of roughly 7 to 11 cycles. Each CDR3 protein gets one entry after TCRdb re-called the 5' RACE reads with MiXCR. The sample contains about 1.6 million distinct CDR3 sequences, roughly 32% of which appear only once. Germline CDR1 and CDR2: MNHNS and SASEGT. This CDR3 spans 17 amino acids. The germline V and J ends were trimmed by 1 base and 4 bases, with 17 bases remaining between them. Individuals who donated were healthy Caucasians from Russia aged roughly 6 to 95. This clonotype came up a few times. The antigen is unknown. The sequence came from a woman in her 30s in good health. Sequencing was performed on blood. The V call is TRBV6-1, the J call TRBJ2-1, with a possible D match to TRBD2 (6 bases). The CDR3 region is CASSEERAGFLYNEQFF. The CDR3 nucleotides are TGTGCCAGCAGTGAAGAAAGGGCGGGGTTCCTATACAATGAGCAGTTCTTC.